This T cell receptor beta chain was recorded in a study of cytomegalovirus exposure and HLA in healthy donors. Primers for the PCR totalled 60 Vbeta and 13 Jbeta. Libraries were prepared by immunoSEQ multiplex PCR; TCRdb keeps only in-frame clonotypes and omits some of them. The sample holds roughly 120,000 clones; about 80% are singletons and the top ten take more than 3%. Trimming took 2 bases from V and 4 from J, leaving 8 bases between them. CDR1 and CDR2 (germline): SEHNR, FQNEAQ (reference sequence). The CDR3 contains 14 residues. This TCR derives from a man aged 40-49 years in good health and CMV-seronegative. The source material was PBMCs. V usage is TRBV7-9 and J usage is TRBJ2-2, with D possibly being TRBD1 (6 bases). The CDR3 DNA follows: TGTGCCAGCAGCTTAACAGGGACCACCGGGGAGCTGTTTTTT. It yields the protein CASSLTGTTGELFF.